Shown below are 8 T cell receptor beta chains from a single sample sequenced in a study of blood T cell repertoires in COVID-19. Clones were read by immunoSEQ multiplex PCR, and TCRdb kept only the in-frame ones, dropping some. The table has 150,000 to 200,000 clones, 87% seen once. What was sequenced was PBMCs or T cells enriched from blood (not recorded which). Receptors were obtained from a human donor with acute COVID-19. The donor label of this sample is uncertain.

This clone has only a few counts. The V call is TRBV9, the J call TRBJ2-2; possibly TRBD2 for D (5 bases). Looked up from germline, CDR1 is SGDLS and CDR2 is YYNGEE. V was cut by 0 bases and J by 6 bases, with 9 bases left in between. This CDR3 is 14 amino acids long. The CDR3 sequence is CASSVVMEAGELFF. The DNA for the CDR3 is TGTGCCAGCAGCGTAGTAATGGAGGCCGGGGAGCTGTTTTTT.

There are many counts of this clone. CDR3 DNA sequence: TGTGCCTGCCCGCGCAGGGCTTCGCATGGCTACACCTTC. It encodes CACPRRASHGYTF. This chain connects TRBV30 to TRBJ1-2, with D possibly being TRBD1 (5 bases). This CDR3 spans 13 amino acids. Germline V CDR1 and CDR2: GTSNPN, SVGIG (reference sequence). V was cut by 6 bases and J by 6 bases, with 17 bases left in between.

CDR3 DNA: TGCGCCAGCAGCTCCCCCCCGCTTTCGGGTACCTACTCCTACGAGCAGTACTTC. The encoded protein is CASSSPPLSGTYSYEQYF. The chain is built from TRBV5-1 and TRBJ2-7; D call uncertain. V was cut by 3 bases and J by 0 bases, with 22 bases left in between. Germline CDR1 is SGHRS and CDR2 is YFSETQ. The CDR3 contains 18 residues.

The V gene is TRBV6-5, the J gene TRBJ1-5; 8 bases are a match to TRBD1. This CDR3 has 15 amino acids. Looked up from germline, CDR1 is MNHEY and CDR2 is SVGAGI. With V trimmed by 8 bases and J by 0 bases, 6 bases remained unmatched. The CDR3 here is CASDRGFNSNQPQHF. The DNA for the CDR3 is TGTGCCAGCGACAGGGGATTTAATAGCAATCAGCCCCAGCATTTT.

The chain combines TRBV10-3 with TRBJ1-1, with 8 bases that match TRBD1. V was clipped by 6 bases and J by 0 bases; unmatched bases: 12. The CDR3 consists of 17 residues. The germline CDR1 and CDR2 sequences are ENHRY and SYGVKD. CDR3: CAIRSDRAAFMNTEAFF. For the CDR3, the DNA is TGTGCCATCAGATCGGACAGGGCCGCCTTCATGAACACTGAAGCTTTCTTT.

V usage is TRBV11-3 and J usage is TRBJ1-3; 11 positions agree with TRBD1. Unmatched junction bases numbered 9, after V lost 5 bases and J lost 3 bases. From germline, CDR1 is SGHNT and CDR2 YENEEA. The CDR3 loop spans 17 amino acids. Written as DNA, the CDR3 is TGTGCCAGCAGCCCTGGGACAGGGGGTGTCAGTGGAAACACCATATATTTT. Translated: CASSPGTGGVSGNTIYF.

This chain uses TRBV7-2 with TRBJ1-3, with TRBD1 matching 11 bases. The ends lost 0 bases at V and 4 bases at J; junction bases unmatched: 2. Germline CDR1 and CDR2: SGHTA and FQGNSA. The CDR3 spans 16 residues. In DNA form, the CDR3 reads TGTGCCAGCAGCTTAGCGGACAGGGGGCACGGAAACACCATATATTTT. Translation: CASSLADRGHGNTIYF.

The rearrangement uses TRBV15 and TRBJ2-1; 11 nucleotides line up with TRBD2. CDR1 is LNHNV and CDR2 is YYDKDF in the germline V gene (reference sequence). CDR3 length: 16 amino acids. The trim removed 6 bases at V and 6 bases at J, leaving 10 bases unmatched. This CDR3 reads CATRGTSGGDRNEQFF. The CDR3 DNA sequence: TGTGCCACCAGAGGAACTAGCGGGGGAGACCGCAATGAGCAGTTCTTC. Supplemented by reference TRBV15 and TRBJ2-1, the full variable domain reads DAMVIQNPRYQVTQFGKPVTLSCSQTLNHNVMYWYQQKSSQAPKLLFHYYDKDFNNEADTPDNFQSRRPNTSFCFLDIRSPGLGDTAMYLCATRGTSGGDRNEQFFGPGTRLTVL.